The 11 T cell receptor beta chains given below trace back to one sample, sequenced in a study of breast tumors, draining lymph nodes, adjacent tissues. Using its own MiXCR run on the multiplex PCR reads, TCRdb lists one record per CDR3 protein. This repertoire shows approximately 190,000 distinct CDR3 sequences, over 25% found once; its top ten account for 4.3%. The lymph nodes were axillary draining lymph nodes from breast cancer patients. Material: axillary lymph node tissue. These receptors all stem from a female donor with breast cancer. Some clones in this sample may be carry-over from other donors' samples.

This clonotype was seen ten or more times. The rearrangement links TRBV19 to TRBJ2-1; TRBD2 might be the D (6 bases). This CDR3 region has 16 residues. V lost 7 bases to trimming and J lost 2 bases, with 18 bases between them. Germline V gene data show CDR1 as LNHDA and CDR2 as SQIVND (reference sequence). This CDR3 is CASTPPGRPTYNEQFF. In nucleotides, the CDR3 is TGTGCCAGTACTCCCCCCGGGAGACCGACCTACAATGAGCAGTTCTTC.

This clonotype occurred once. The gene calls are TRBV11-3 and TRBJ2-5; possible D gene TRBD2, 6 bases. There are 17 residues in the CDR3. Trimming removed 1 base at V and 3 bases at J, with 18 bases between. Germline CDR1 and CDR2: SGHNT and YENEEA. In nucleotides, the CDR3 is TGTGCCAGCAGCTTAGTCGGGAGTGGGCTAGTTAAAGAGACCCAGTACTTC. This codes for CASSLVGSGLVKETQYF.

A single count supports this clonotype. Given a much more abundant clone one base away, this may be a read error. The CDR3 here is CAWRGCNEQFF. CDR3 in DNA: TGTGCCTGGAGAGGGTGCAATGAGCAGTTCTTC. The chain employs TRBV30 and TRBJ2-1; D not certain. The CDR3 contains 11 residues. Germline V lookup: CDR1 GTSNPN, CDR2 SVGIG (reference sequence). V was cut by 3 bases and J by 6 bases, with 6 bases left in between. The entire variable domain, with the rest obtained from reference TRBV30 and TRBJ2-1, is as follows: SQTIHQWPATLVQPVGSPLSLECTVEGTSNPNLYWYRQAAGRGLQLLFYSVGIGQISSEVPQNLSASRPQDRQFILSSKKLLLSDSGFYLCAWRGCNEQFFGPGTRLTVL.

For this clonotype: The missing conserved phenylalanine or tryptophan at the end of this CDR3 makes a read error likely. The V gene is TRBV20-1, the J gene TRBJ2-7; the match to TRBD1 covers 9 bases. This CDR3 has 15 amino acids. V was pared by 6 bases and J by 6 bases, with 15 bases of the junction left unmatched. The germline CDR1 and CDR2 sequences are DFQATT and SNEGSKA (reference sequence). This CDR3 is CSALPPGQGSSEQYL. CDR3 coding DNA: TGCAGTGCCCTACCCCCGGGACAGGGTAGTAGCGAGCAGTACCTC.

This clonotype has more than one count but fewer than ten. This chain uses TRBV6-5 with TRBJ2-1; the D call may be TRBD1 or TRBD2 (5 bases each). The germline gives CDR1 MNHEY, CDR2 SVGAGI. V lost 4 bases, J lost 13 bases, and 14 bases lay in between. This CDR3 spans 12 amino acids. The CDR3 DNA is TGTGCCAGCAGTTCCCCTTCAGGGAGTCAGTTCTTC. Protein product: CASSSPSGSQFF.

This clonotype was detected only once. V usage is TRBV19 and J usage is TRBJ1-1; no definite D call. CDR1 and CDR2 from the germline V gene are LNHDA and SQIVND (reference sequence). The CDR3 contains 14 residues. Trimming removed 7 bases at V and 0 bases at J, with 12 bases between. The CDR3 DNA follows: TGTGCCAGTATGGTGGGAGCCATGAACACTGAAGCTTTCTTT. Translated: CASMVGAMNTEAFF.

This clonotype was counted many times. V is TRBV7-8 and J is TRBJ2-7, with 8 bases that match TRBD2. This CDR3 comprises 16 residues. Germline CDR1 reads SGHVS; CDR2 reads FQNEAQ. V was clipped by 5 bases and J by 1 base; unmatched bases: 10. The CDR3 bases are TGTGCCAGCAGCGCCTGGACTAGCAGCCTTTCCTACGAGCAGTACTTC. It translates to CASSAWTSSLSYEQYF.

This clonotype was counted many times. This clone may be a read error of a much larger clone one base away. This sequence joins TRBV7-2 and TRBJ2-5, with a weak D call TRBD2 (7 bases). Germline lookup yields CDR1 SGHTA and CDR2 FQGNSA. This CDR3 contains 15 residues. In DNA, the CDR3 is TGTGCCAGCAGCCCGCCTAGCGCGGGGGCGGTGACCCAGCACTTC. Amino acids: CASSPPSAGAVTQHF.

The V and J genes are TRBV29-1 and TRBJ2-7, with a tentative D call TRBD1 (6 bases). Per the germline V gene, CDR1 is SQVTM and CDR2 is ANQGSEA. The germline V and J ends were trimmed by 4 bases and 9 bases, with 31 bases remaining between them. The CDR3 sequence is 17 residues long. The CDR3 reads CSVAPRGGYGSKPWQYF. CDR3 nucleotides: TGCAGCGTTGCACCCAGGGGTGGCTACGGGTCTAAACCCTGGCAGTACTTC.

The table lists this clonotype with many counts. The chain uses TRBV9 and TRBJ1-3; D is possibly TRBD1 (6 bases). V dropped 3 bases and J dropped 0 bases, with 13 bases sitting between them. Germline loops: CDR1 SGDLS, CDR2 YYNGEE. This CDR3 region has 16 residues. The chain's CDR3 is CASSDRTAFSGNTIYF. In DNA, the CDR3 is TGTGCCAGCAGCGACCGGACAGCCTTCTCTGGAAACACCATATATTTT. Variable domain in full (rest from reference TRBV9 and TRBJ1-3): DSGVTQTPKHLITATGQRVTLRCSPRSGDLSVYWYQQSLDQGLQFLIQYYNGEERAKGNILERFSAQQFPDLHSELNLSSLELGDSALYFCASSDRTAFSGNTIYFGEGSWLTVV.

This clonotype was seen more than once but under ten times. The rearrangement uses TRBV10-1 and TRBJ2-7; no definite D call. Germline CDR1 and CDR2: WNHNN and SYGVQD (reference sequence). CDR3 length: 14 residues. V lost 0 bases and J 1 base, leaving 7 bases between the germline ends. The CDR3: CASSESPGSYEQYF. In DNA form, the CDR3 reads TGCGCCAGCAGTGAGTCGCCAGGATCCTACGAGCAGTACTTC.